This entry lists 27 T cell receptor beta chains sequenced from one sample in a study of blood T cells in healthy people across ages. Sample-barcoded 5' priming and a J-beta primer mix drove a second PCR of roughly 6 to 12 cycles. TCRdb recomputed calls from the 5' RACE reads with MiXCR, one row per CDR3 protein. The data contain 1.5 million to 2 million distinct CDR3 sequences, 28% of them seen just once; the ten biggest clones take up around 7.7%. Sequenced input: blood. The source is a woman aged 30 to 39 in good health.

This chain uses TRBV21-1 with TRBJ1-5. TRBV21-1 is a recognized pseudogene. The CDR3 extends over 12 amino acids. The CDR3 nucleotides are TGTGCCAGCATACGACCGGATCAGCCCCGGCATTTT. This encodes CASIRPDQPRHF.

For this clonotype: This may be a read error: a much more frequent sequence differs by one nucleotide. This rearrangement joins TRBV10-3 to TRBJ2-4; D is undetermined. Near its end, the DNA agrees better with TRBJ2-7, so the J call may be wrong. The CDR3 has 12 residues. CDR1 is ENHRY and CDR2 is SYGVKD in the germline V gene. CDR3 amino acids: CAISVGNCEQYF. The CDR3 nucleotides read TGTGCCATCAGTGTAGGAAACTGCGAGCAGTACTTC.

This chain uses TRBV13 with TRBJ1-6; 9 bases line up with TRBD1. Trimming took 0 bases from V and 10 from J; bases not matched to a gene: 7. Germline V gene data show CDR1 as PRHDT and CDR2 as FYEKMQ (reference sequence). This CDR3 spans 16 amino acids. CDR3 bases: TGTGCCAGCAGCTTAGGAAGGGGACAGGGCGAATCACCCCTCCACTTT. This gives the protein CASSLGRGQGESPLHF. The complete variable domain, with remaining parts taken from reference TRBV13 and TRBJ1-6, reads AAGVIQSPRHLIKEKRETATLKCYPIPRHDTVYWYQQGPGQDPQFLISFYEKMQSDKGSIPDRFSAQQFSDYHSELNMSSLELGDSALYFCASSLGRGQGESPLHFGNGTRLTVT.

The gene calls are TRBV6-5 and TRBJ2-6, with D possibly TRBD1 on 6 matching bases. Germline CDR1 reads MNHEY; CDR2 reads SVGAGI. The V and J ends lost 2 bases and 0 bases respectively, with 17 bases between them. The CDR3 covers 19 residues. The CDR3 protein is CASSYVTGTSNSGANVLTF. As DNA, the CDR3 is TGTGCCAGCAGTTACGTCACCGGGACAAGCAACTCTGGGGCCAACGTCCTGACTTTC.

As concerns this clonotype: The germline gene is not matched at one end of the junction; a read error may be the cause. The V gene is TRBV29-1, the J gene TRBJ2-6; the D gene could be TRBD1 or TRBD2 (5 bases each). This CDR3 is 17 amino acids long. The germline V gene has CDR1 SQVTM and CDR2 ANQGSEA. Written as DNA, the CDR3 is TGCAGCGTTGAAGAGGAGGCATTGAGCTCTGGGGCCAACGTCCGGACTTTC. Residues: CSVEEEALSSGANVRTF.

The sample holds a few counts of this clonotype. The CDR3 spells CATEGTSTDTQYF. The DNA of the CDR3 is TGTGCCACCGAGGGGACGAGCACAGATACGCAGTATTTT. The chain links TRBV24-1 to TRBJ2-3, with D perhaps being TRBD1 or TRBD2 (5 bases each). Trimming shortened V by 9 bases and J by 0 bases, and 9 bases separated the two germline ends. This CDR3 contains 13 residues. Looked up from germline, CDR1 is KGHDR and CDR2 is SFDVKD.

There are many counts of this clonotype. V is TRBV4-2 and J is TRBJ2-7, with 8 bases lining up with TRBD1. The CDR3 has 15 amino acids. Germline values: CDR1 LGHNA, CDR2 YNFKEQ. V gave up 4 bases and J gave up 5 bases; unmatched junction bases: 10. The CDR3, as DNA: TGTGCCAGCAGCCGGGAACAGGGGGTATTGGACGAGCAGTACTTC. As protein: CASSREQGVLDEQYF.

This clonotype was counted ten times or more. The rearrangement links TRBV7-2 to TRBJ2-5; TRBD1 is a possible D gene (7 bases). This CDR3 contains 14 residues. In germline, CDR1 is SGHTA, CDR2 FQGNSA. V dropped 2 bases and J dropped 6 bases, with 13 bases sitting between them. CDR3 residues: CASSLQGGTQTQYF. CDR3 coding DNA: TGTGCCAGCAGCTTACAGGGGGGCACACAGACCCAGTACTTC.

The chain uses TRBV7-9 and TRBJ1-2, with TRBD1 as a possible D gene (6 bases). The V and J ends lost 5 bases and 6 bases respectively, with 19 bases between them. This CDR3 is 15 amino acids long. CDR1 and CDR2 (germline): SEHNR, FQNEAQ (reference sequence). The CDR3 region has the DNA TGTGCCAGCAGCCCAGAGGGGGGCTTGGTTAATGGCTACACCTTC. It yields the protein CASSPEGGLVNGYTF.

The V call is TRBV6-2 or TRBV6-3, the J call TRBJ2-4; D remains unclear. The V and J ends lost 6 bases and 5 bases respectively, with 11 bases between them. The CDR3 runs to 13 residues. Germline values: CDR1 MNHEY, CDR2 SVGEGT. The CDR3 nucleotides read TGTGCCAGCAGGCGCAATTCCCAAAACATTCAGTACTTC. Amino acid sequence: CASRRNSQNIQYF.

This clonotype was seen only a few times. This chain uses TRBV2 with TRBJ1-1, with a possible D match to TRBD1 (5 bases). Trimming cost V 3 bases and J 0 bases, with 11 bases left between them. Looked up from germline, CDR1 is SNHLY and CDR2 is FYNNEI. The CDR3 length is 15 residues. The CDR3 sequence: CASSDQGLMNTEAFF. CDR3 in DNA: TGTGCCAGCAGTGACCAGGGACTTATGAACACTGAAGCTTTCTTT.

The CDR3 spells CASRTLTDRSPLHF. The CDR3 DNA sequence: TGTGCCAGCAGGACTCTGACAGATAGATCACCCCTCCACTTT. The genes are TRBV12-3 or TRBV12-4 and TRBJ1-6, with D perhaps matching TRBD1 (5 bases). V was shortened by 6 bases and J by 10 bases, with 16 bases between the two germline ends. This CDR3 region has 14 residues.

This clonotype was recorded a few times. The chain uses TRBV20-1 and TRBJ2-1; TRBD2 agrees at 8 bases. This CDR3 has 14 amino acids. The germline CDR1 and CDR2 sequences are DFQATT and SNEGSKA (reference sequence). Trimming removed 2 bases from V and 4 bases from J; junction bases left unmatched: 4. CDR3 in amino acids: CSARSGGPYNEQFF. The CDR3 DNA follows: TGCAGTGCTAGAAGCGGGGGCCCTTACAATGAGCAGTTCTTC.

The chain has TRBV20-1 and TRBJ2-1, with a possible D match to TRBD2 (7 bases). Trimming stripped 5 bases from V and 8 bases from J, with 19 bases between. Germline V gene lookup returns CDR1 DFQATT and CDR2 SNEGSKA (reference sequence). CDR3 length: 14 residues. The CDR3, as DNA: TGCAGTGCTCCCTTAGGGGGGGGGCCCGATGAGCAGTTCTTC. Protein product: CSAPLGGGPDEQFF.

The chain has TRBV6-2 or TRBV6-3 and TRBJ2-4; D is uncertain. This CDR3 has 14 amino acids. The V gene lost 6 bases and the J gene lost 1 base, with 10 bases spanning the gap. Germline lookup yields CDR1 MNHEY and CDR2 SVGEGT. The CDR3 coding sequence is TGTGCCAGCAGCAGTGCGGAGGCCAAAAACATTCAGTACTTC. It specifies CASSSAEAKNIQYF.

Notes on this clonotype: This sequence may be a read error, since a much larger clone differs from it by one base. The chain carries TRBV29-1 and TRBJ2-1, with TRBD2 matching 8 bases. The CDR3 contains 12 residues. V was clipped by 2 bases and J by 9 bases; unmatched bases: 3. Per the germline V gene, CDR1 is SQVTM and CDR2 is ANQGSEA. CDR3 region: CSVEKAGGEQFF. The CDR3 DNA reads as TGCAGCGTTGAAAAGGCGGGGGGTGAGCAGTTCTTC.

V usage is TRBV12-3 or TRBV12-4 and J usage is TRBJ2-3, with D maybe TRBD1 (6 bases). With 6 bases removed from V and 4 bases from J, the gap between germline ends came to 14 bases. The CDR3 has 14 amino acids. The DNA for the CDR3 is TGTGCCAGCAGAAACAGGGTTGGGGCAGATACGCAGTATTTT. Translating gives CASRNRVGADTQYF.

This clonotype has only a few counts. The chain uses TRBV3-1 and TRBJ1-2; tentative D call: TRBD1 (5 bases). Trimming pared 0 bases from V and 8 bases from J, leaving 19 bases between. Germline values: CDR1 LGHDT, CDR2 YNNKEL (reference sequence). The CDR3 spans 16 residues. The CDR3 region has the DNA TGTGCCAGCAGCCAAGAGGCGGTGCAGGGCTGGAGCGGCTACACCTTC. It encodes CASSQEAVQGWSGYTF.

This sequence joins TRBV5-1 and TRBJ2-1; 9 bases are a match to TRBD1. J was trimmed by 1 base and V by 6 bases; bases with no gene match: 8. The CDR3 spans 16 residues. Germline V gene sequence: CDR1 SGHRS, CDR2 YFSETQ. The CDR3 DNA reads as TGCGCCAGCACCTCTCTGGGACAGGGATCCTACAATGAGCAGTTCTTC. This translates into CASTSLGQGSYNEQFF. Looking up the rest from reference TRBV5-1 and TRBJ2-1 gives the full variable domain: KAGVTQTPRYLIKTRGQQVTLSCSPISGHRSVSWYQQTPGQGLQFLFEYFSETQRNKGNFPGRFSGRQFSNSRSEMNVSTLELGDSALYLCASTSLGQGSYNEQFFGPGTRLTVL.

This clonotype was recorded only once. The chain uses TRBV12-3 or TRBV12-4 and TRBJ2-5; D tentatively fits TRBD1 or TRBD2 (5 bases each). The length of the CDR3 is 14 residues. V lost 6 bases to trimming and J lost 4 bases, with 15 bases between them. The CDR3 DNA reads TGTGCCAGCAGGGGGTCGGGGCCCGGAGAGACCCAGTACTTC. Its protein product is CASRGSGPGETQYF.

The rearrangement links TRBV2 to TRBJ2-5; 11 nucleotides agree with TRBD2. This CDR3 contains 14 residues. V dropped 3 bases and J dropped 11; count of bases not matched to a gene: 8. Germline CDR1 is SNHLY and CDR2 is FYNNEI. CDR3 coding DNA: TGTGCCAGCAGTGAGAGCTTACTAGCGGGGGCGCAGTACTTC. Protein sequence: CASSESLLAGAQYF.

The chain is built from TRBV6-4 and TRBJ2-3; 10 bases are shared with TRBD2. CDR3 size: 15 residues. The germline V gene encodes CDR1 MRHNA and CDR2 SNTAGT. Trimming cost V 4 bases and J 4 bases; bases outside gene matches: 5. The CDR3 region is CASSVERGGPDTQYF. The DNA of the CDR3 is TGTGCCAGCAGTGTAGAGCGGGGGGGCCCAGATACGCAGTATTTT.

The chain carries TRBV15 and TRBJ2-3; D is perhaps TRBD1 (5 bases). Looked up from germline, CDR1 is LNHNV and CDR2 is YYDKDF (reference sequence). CDR3 length: 15 residues. The V gene lost 0 bases and the J gene lost 5 bases, with 12 bases spanning the gap. The CDR3: CATSRDRQGGDTQYF. CDR3 in DNA: TGTGCCACCAGCAGAGATAGGCAGGGCGGAGATACGCAGTATTTT.

The V call is TRBV4-3, the J call TRBJ2-1; TRBD2 matches 10 bases. The better agreement between TRBJ2-7 and the DNA end casts doubt on the J call. This CDR3 has 18 residues. Germline CDR1 is LGHNA and CDR2 is YSLEER. Here the CDR3 DNA reads TGCGCCAGCAGCCAAGACGCGGCTAGCGGGAGCGCAAGGAATGAGCAGTACTTC. The encoded protein is CASSQDAASGSARNEQYF.

This clonotype was picked up many times. This chain joins TRBV5-1 and TRBJ2-1; D unresolved. The CDR3 contains 13 residues. Looked up from germline, CDR1 is SGHRS and CDR2 is YFSETQ. The germline V and J ends were trimmed by 4 bases and 8 bases, with 13 bases remaining between them. In DNA, the CDR3 is TGCGCCAGCAGCGCCCTCCCAGGACATGAGCAGTTCTTC. This sequence encodes CASSALPGHEQFF.

The chain carries TRBV6-1 and TRBJ1-2; the D is unclear. V lost 4 bases, J lost 4 bases, and 7 bases lay in between. The CDR3 spans 12 residues. Germline values: CDR1 MNHNS, CDR2 SASEGT. CDR3 DNA: TGTGCCAGCAGTGCGCCCCTCTATGGCTACACCTTC. Amino acids: CASSAPLYGYTF.

This clonotype occurred many times. An end of the junction does not agree with germline; a read error may underlie this. The V call is TRBV5-1, the J call TRBJ1-1; 9 nucleotides line up with TRBD1. CDR1 and CDR2 (germline): SGHRS, YFSETQ. The CDR3 extends over 13 amino acids. The CDR3 DNA reads as TGTGCCAGCAGCTTACAGGGGGCCACTGAAGCTTTCTTT. It specifies CASSLQGATEAFF. The complete variable domain, with remaining parts taken from reference TRBV5-1 and TRBJ1-1, reads KAGVTQTPRYLIKTRGQQVTLSCSPISGHRSVSWYQQTPGQGLQFLFEYFSETQRNKGNFPGRFSGRQFSNSRSEMNVSTLELGDSALYLCASSLQGATEAFFGQGTRLTVV.